This entry is about one T cell receptor beta chain. These data belong to a study of blood T cell repertoires in COVID-19. Study overall: From the United States, Italy and Spain came samples of acute and convalescent COVID-19. In each case, the material was cDNA or gDNA derived from T cells, B-cell-depleted T cells, or PBMCs.

The CDR3 extends over 15 amino acids. Losses at the gene ends were 5 bases for V and 7 bases for J; bases not matched to a gene: 9. Germline V CDR1 and CDR2: MRHNA, SNTAGT. The table came from immunoSEQ multiplex PCR; TCRdb's copy has only in-frame clones and leaves some out. The table includes about 400,000 clones, 88% detected once. The sample consisted of PBMCs or T cells enriched from blood (not recorded which). This clonotype originated in a woman between 40 and 50 years old with acute COVID-19. V gene TRBV6-4 combines with J gene TRBJ2-1, with TRBD2 matching over 9 bases. CDR3 in DNA: TGTGCCAGCAGTCAACGTAGCGGGGGTTCGAATGAGCAGTTCTTC. Translation: CASSQRSGGSNEQFF.